Below, 2 T cell receptor beta chains from the same sample are listed, as sequenced in a study of shared clonotypes between healthy human individuals. The repertoire was sequenced with immunoSEQ multiplex PCR; TCRdb's copy has only in-frame clones and lacks some. This table holds about 1.5 million clones, around 98% found once. The specimen sequenced was naive CD4+ T cells sorted from blood. Indicated subset: CD45RA+ positively selected. The receptor source for this set is a man aged 25-45 years in good health.

This clone was found once. The genes are TRBV18 and TRBJ2-2; D might be TRBD1 (5 bases). The length of the CDR3 is 15 residues. V was pared by 2 bases and J by 3 bases, with 10 bases between. The V gene's germline CDR1 is KGHSH and CDR2 LQKENI. The CDR3 protein is CASSPIQDHTGELFF. For the CDR3, the DNA is TGTGCCAGCTCACCAATACAGGACCACACCGGGGAGCTGTTTTTT.

This clone has just one count. The gene calls are TRBV7-9 and TRBJ2-7, with D unresolved. Trimming shortened V by 2 bases and J by 1 base, and 6 bases separated the two germline ends. The CDR3 is made up of 13 amino acids. Germline loops: CDR1 SEHNR, CDR2 FQNEAQ (reference sequence). The CDR3 DNA reads as TGTGCCAGCAGCTTACCGAGGTCCTACGAGCAGTACTTC. Amino acid sequence: CASSLPRSYEQYF.